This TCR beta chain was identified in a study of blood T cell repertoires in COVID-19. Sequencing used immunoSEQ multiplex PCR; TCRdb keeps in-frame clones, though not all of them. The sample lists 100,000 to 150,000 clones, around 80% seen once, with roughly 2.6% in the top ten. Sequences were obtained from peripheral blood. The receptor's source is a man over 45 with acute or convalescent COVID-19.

The CDR3 nucleotides read TGTGCCAGCAGCGAGGGCCTCAATGAGCAGTTCTTC. Translation gives CASSEGLNEQFF. This chain connects TRBV3-1 (or the pseudogene TRBV3-2) to TRBJ2-1; D possibly corresponds to TRBD2 (5 bases). The germline V gene encodes CDR1 LGHDT and CDR2 YNNKEL (reference sequence). Trimming removed 5 bases at V and 6 bases at J, with 8 bases between. The CDR3 spans 12 residues.